The source of this T cell receptor beta chain is a study of shared clonotypes between healthy human individuals. HIV-negative, healthy adults without recent acute infections or vaccinations were the donors. CDR1 and CDR2 (germline): SGHAT, FQDESV (reference sequence). The length of the CDR3 is 13 residues. V was shortened by 5 bases and J by 3 bases, with 11 bases between the two germline ends. About this clone: Its cognate antigen is unknown.

An assay was performed, and its level was deep. Data came from immunoSEQ multiplex PCR; TCRdb stores just in-frame clones and leaves some out. The sample contains 2,500,000 or so clones, 85% to 95% of which appear only once. Study-level findings and limits: Roughly 5% of naive CD4 clonotypes were common to four donors.

The TCR comes from a man younger than 35 in good health. The sample was naive CD4+ T cells sorted from blood. Sample subset: CD45RA+ positively selected. This rearrangement joins TRBV11-1 to TRBJ2-7; D gene unclear. CDR3 nucleotides: TGTGCCAGCAGCGGCAGGATATACTACGAGCAGTACTTC. Protein: CASSGRIYYEQYF.